This TCR beta chain was sequenced for a study of blood T cells in healthy people across ages. This CDR3 spans 15 amino acids. Germline V gene data show CDR1 as GTSNPN and CDR2 as SVGIG (reference sequence). Deletions cut 1 base from V and 8 bases from J, with 15 bases between. A J-beta primer mix and a sample-barcoded 5' primer were used in a second PCR of about 7 to 12 cycles. From the 5' RACE reads, TCRdb called clonotypes with MiXCR, one entry per CDR3 protein. The sample lists hundreds of thousands of distinct CDR3 sequences; over 20% were seen once. General study points: It was the long-lived donors that had more naive CD4+ cells and higher diversity than aged donors.

In the case of this clonotype: Its antigen remains unidentified.

The clonotype was recovered from a man in his 70s in good health. The rearrangement joins TRBV30 to TRBJ1-6, with D possibly TRBD1 on 5 matching bases. Sequenced material: blood. The CDR3 DNA is TGTGCCTGGAGTGGGGCAGGGACGGTTGATTCACCCCTCCACTTT. Translated, it gives CAWSGAGTVDSPLHF.